This TCR beta chain was documented in a study of T cell repertoires in cytomegalovirus infection. Per the germline V gene, CDR1 is DFQATT and CDR2 is SNEGSKA (reference sequence). The CDR3 runs to 13 residues. Trimming took 5 bases from V and 0 from J, leaving 9 bases between them. From the reads, TCRdb called clonotypes with MiXCR, one entry per CDR3 protein. The sample has 110,000 to 150,000 distinct CDR3 sequences; about 6.1% are singletons. The sample holds a few counts of this clonotype. This receptor was taken from a human donor in good health (CMV status not recorded). Some clones in this sample may be carry-over from other donors' samples. This chain connects TRBV20-1 to TRBJ2-3; no definite D call. The sample comprised PBMCs. The CDR3 loop is CSARYTSTDTQYF. The CDR3 region has the DNA TGCAGTGCTCGGTACACTAGCACAGATACGCAGTATTTT.